The sequence of this TCR beta chain was determined in a study of metastatic and nonmetastatic thyroid tumors (dated by TCRdb to 2019 to 2021). For the wider study: For patients with malignant and with benign thyroid disease, the researchers compared repertoires between peripheral blood samples and tumor or nodule tissue samples.

Ten or more counts support this clone. The clone's antigen remains unknown. No per-base quality is available; no much larger clone lies one base away. Other DNA variants within this sample encode the same CDR3. Before undergoing thyroid surgery, none of the patients had been given any kind of treatment. Using T-cell receptor beta sequencing, the researchers looked back retrospectively at clinical samples from patients, gathered between about 2012 and 2019. The protocol used for the library was PCR. The sequencing machine was an Illumina HiSeq 4000. High-throughput sequencing was used to profile the TCR beta-chain CDR3 region of each patient. Regarding the original processing steps: A classifier to discriminate distant-metastatic papillary thyroid cancer patients was built from CDR3 differences across clinicopathological groups. The Shannon index was used to assess repertoire diversity, and the Morisita-Horn index was used to assess tumor-blood repertoire similarity. The public sequencing data were trimmed at Q25 with fastp and processed into clonotypes with MiXCR by TCRdb, which kept only in-frame beta chains. The V and J calls, along with clone size, are taken from TCRdb and not from the paper's own processing. For this sample there are some 14,000 clones; 20% to 25% appear just once. The ten largest clones add up to about 8% of the sample.

V loses 2 bases of germline sequence and J loses 3 bases, and the interval between the two ends is 20 bases. In the germline V gene, CDR1 corresponds to SQVTM and CDR2 to ANQGSEA. The CDR3 holds 16 amino acids from the cysteine to the phenylalanine. CDR3 DNA only is kept here, 48 bases in frame from base 1. What the research found in general, with its limitations: TCR beta diversity was reported as significantly higher in malignant tumors than in benign nodules, in both blood and tumor samples.

The sequencing sample was made of blood. This receptor was obtained from a female donor with papillary thyroid cancer or a benign thyroid nodule (not recorded which). Some clones in this sample may be carry-over from other donors' samples. This chain is built from TRBV29-1 and TRBJ2-7; the D gene cannot be resolved beyond TRBD1 or TRBD2, each matching 5 bases. The CDR3: CSVEKGDAKRSYEQYF. The nucleotides are TGCAGCGTTGAAAAAGGGGACGCGAAAAGAAGCTACGAGCAGTACTTC.